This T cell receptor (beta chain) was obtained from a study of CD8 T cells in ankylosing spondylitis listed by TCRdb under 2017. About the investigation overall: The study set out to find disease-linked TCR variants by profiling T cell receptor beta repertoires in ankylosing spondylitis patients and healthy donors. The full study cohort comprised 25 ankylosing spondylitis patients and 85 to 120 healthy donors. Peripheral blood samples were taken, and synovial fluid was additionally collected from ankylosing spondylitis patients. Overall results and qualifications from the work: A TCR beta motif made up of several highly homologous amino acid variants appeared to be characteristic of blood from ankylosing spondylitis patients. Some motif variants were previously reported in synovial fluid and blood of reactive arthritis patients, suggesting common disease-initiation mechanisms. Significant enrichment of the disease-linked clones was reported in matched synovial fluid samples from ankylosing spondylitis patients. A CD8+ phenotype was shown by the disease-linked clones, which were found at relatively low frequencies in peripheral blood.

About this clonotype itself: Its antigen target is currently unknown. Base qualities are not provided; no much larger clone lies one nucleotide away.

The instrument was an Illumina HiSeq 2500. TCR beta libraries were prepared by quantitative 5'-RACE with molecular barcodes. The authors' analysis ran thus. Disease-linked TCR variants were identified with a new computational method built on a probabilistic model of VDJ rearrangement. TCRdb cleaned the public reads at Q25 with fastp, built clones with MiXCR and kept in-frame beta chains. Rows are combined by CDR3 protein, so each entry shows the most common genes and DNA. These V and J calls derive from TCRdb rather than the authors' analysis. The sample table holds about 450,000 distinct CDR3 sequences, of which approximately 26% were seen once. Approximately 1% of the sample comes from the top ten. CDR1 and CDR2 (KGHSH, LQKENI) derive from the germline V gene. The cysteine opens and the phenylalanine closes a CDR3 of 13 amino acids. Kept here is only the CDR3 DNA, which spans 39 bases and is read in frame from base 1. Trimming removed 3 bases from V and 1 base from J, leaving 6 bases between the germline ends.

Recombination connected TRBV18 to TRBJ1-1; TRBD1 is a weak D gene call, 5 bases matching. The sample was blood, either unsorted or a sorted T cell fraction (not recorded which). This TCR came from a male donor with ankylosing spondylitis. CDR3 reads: CASSPGENTEAFF. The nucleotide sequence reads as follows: TGTGCCAGCTCACCGGGGGAGAACACTGAAGCTTTCTTT.